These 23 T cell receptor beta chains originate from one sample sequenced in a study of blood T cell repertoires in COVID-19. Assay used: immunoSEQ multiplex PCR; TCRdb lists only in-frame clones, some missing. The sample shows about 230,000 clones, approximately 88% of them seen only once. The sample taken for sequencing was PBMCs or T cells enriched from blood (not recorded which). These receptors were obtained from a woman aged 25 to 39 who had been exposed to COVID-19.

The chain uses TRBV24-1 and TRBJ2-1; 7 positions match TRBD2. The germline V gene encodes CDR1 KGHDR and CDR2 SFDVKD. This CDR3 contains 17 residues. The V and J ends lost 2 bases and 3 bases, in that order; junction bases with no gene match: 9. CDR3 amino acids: CATSDSGGGPNYNEQFF. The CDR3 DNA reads TGTGCCACCAGTGATTCGGGGGGAGGGCCTAACTACAATGAGCAGTTCTTC.

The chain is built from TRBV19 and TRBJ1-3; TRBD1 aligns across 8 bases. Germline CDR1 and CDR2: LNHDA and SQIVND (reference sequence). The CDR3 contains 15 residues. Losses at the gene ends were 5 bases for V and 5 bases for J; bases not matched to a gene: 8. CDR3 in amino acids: CASSVRQGYRNTIYF. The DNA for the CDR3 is TGTGCCAGTAGTGTACGACAGGGGTACAGAAACACCATATATTTT.

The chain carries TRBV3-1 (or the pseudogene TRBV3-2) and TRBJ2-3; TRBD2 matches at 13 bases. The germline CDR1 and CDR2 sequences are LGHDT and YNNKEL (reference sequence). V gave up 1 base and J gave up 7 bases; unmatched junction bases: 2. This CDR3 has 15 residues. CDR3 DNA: TGTGCCAGCAGCCAAGGGACTAGCGGGAGTCATACGCAGTATTTT. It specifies CASSQGTSGSHTQYF.

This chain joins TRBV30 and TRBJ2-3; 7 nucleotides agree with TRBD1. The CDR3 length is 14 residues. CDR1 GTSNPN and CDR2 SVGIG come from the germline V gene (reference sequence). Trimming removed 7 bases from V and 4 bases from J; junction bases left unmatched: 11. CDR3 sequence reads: CALSTGNLADTQYF. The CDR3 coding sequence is TGTGCCTTGTCGACAGGGAATTTAGCAGATACGCAGTATTTT.

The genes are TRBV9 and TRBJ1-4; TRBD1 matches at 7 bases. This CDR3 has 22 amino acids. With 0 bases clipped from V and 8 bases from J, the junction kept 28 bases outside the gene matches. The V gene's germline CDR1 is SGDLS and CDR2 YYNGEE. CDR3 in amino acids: CASSVAGARYGTGAPPGEKLFF. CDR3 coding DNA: TGTGCCAGCAGCGTAGCCGGGGCACGTTACGGAACAGGGGCACCTCCAGGCGAAAAACTGTTTTTT.

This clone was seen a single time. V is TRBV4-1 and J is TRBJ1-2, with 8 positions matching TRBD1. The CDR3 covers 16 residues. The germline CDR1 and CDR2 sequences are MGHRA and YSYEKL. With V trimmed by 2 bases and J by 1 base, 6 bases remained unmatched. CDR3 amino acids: CASSQSGTGDNYGYTF. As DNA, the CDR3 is TGCGCCAGCAGCCAATCCGGGACAGGTGATAACTATGGCTACACCTTC.

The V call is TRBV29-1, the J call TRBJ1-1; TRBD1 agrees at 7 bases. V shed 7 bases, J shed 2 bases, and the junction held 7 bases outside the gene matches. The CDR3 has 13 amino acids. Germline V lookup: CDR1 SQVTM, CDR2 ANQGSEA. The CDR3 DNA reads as TGCAGCGCAAAGGGACAGTTAAACACTGAAGCTTTCTTT. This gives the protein CSAKGQLNTEAFF.

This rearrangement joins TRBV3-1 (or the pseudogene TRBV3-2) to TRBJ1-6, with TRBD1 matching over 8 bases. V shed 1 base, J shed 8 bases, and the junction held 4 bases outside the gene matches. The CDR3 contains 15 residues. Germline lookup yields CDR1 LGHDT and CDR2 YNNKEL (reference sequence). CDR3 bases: TGTGCCAGCAGCCAAGGGAGGACAGGGTATTCACCCCTCCACTTT. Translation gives CASSQGRTGYSPLHF.

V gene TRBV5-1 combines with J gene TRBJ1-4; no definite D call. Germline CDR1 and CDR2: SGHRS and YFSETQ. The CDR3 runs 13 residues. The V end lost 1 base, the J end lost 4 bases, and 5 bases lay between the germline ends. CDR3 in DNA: TGCGCCAGCAGCTTGAGGAGTAATGAAAAACTGTTTTTT. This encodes CASSLRSNEKLFF.

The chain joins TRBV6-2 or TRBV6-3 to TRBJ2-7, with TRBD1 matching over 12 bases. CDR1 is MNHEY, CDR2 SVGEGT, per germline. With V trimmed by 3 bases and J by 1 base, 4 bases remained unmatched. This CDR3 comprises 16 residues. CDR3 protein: CASSYGTGGVSYEQYF. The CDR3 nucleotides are TGTGCCAGCAGTTATGGGACAGGGGGCGTTTCCTACGAGCAGTACTTC.

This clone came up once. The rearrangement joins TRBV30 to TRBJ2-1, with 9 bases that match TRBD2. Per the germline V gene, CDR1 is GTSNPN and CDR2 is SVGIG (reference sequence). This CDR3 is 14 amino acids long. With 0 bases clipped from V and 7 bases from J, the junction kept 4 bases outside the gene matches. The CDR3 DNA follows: TGTGCCTGGAGTGTTGGTCTAGCGGGAAATGAGCAGTTCTTC. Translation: CAWSVGLAGNEQFF.

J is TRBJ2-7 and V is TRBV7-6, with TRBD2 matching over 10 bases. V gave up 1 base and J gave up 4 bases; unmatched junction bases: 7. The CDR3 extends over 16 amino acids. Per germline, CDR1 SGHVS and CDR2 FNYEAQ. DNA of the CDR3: TGTGCCAGCAGCTTAGGGACTAGCGGAGCTCTATACGAGCAGTACTTC. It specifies CASSLGTSGALYEQYF.

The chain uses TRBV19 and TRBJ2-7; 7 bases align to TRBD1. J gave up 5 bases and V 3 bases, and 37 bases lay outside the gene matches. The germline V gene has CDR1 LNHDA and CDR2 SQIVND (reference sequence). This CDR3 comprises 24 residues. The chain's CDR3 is CASSILRSGPPAVSPGQRVNEQYF. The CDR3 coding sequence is TGTGCCAGTAGTATTTTGAGAAGTGGCCCCCCCGCCGTGTCACCGGGACAGAGAGTTAACGAGCAGTACTTC.

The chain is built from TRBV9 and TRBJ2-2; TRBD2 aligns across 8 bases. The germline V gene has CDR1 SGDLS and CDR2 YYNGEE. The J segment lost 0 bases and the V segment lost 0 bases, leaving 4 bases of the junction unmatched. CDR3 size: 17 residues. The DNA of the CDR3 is TGTGCCAGCAGCGTAGTGCCTAGCGGGCCGAACACCGGGGAGCTGTTTTTT. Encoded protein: CASSVVPSGPNTGELFF.

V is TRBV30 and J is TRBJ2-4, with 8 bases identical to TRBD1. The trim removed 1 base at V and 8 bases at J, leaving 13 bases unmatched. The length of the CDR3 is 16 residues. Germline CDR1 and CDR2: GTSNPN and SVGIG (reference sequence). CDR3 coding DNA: TGTGCCTGGAGTGCTAGGGACAGGATCTATCGGGACATTCAGTACTTC. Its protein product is CAWSARDRIYRDIQYF. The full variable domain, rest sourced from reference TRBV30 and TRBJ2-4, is SQTIHQWPATLVQPVGSPLSLECTVEGTSNPNLYWYRQAAGRGLQLLFYSVGIGQISSEVPQNLSASRPQDRQFILSSKKLLLSDSGFYLCAWSARDRIYRDIQYFGAGTRLSVL.

The CDR3 here is CSVMGLRVYNEQFF. The CDR3 DNA is TGCAGCGTGATGGGGCTTCGCGTCTACAATGAGCAGTTCTTC. The chain is built from TRBV29-1 and TRBJ2-1; weak D call: TRBD1 (5 bases). CDR1 SQVTM and CDR2 ANQGSEA come from the germline V gene. V was pared by 6 bases and J by 3 bases, with 15 bases between. There are 14 residues in the CDR3.

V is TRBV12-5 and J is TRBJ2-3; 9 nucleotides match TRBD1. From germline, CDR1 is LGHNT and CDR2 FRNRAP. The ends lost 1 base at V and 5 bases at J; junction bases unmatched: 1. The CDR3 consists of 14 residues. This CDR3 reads CASGLGTGVDTQYF. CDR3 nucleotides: TGTGCTAGTGGTTTGGGGACAGGGGTAGATACGCAGTATTTT.

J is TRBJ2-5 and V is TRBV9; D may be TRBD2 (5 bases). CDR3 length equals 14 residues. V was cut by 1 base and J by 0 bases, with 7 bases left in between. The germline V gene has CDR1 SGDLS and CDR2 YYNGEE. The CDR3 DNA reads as TGTGCCAGCAGCGTAAAGGGAGACCAAGAGACCCAGTACTTC. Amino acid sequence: CASSVKGDQETQYF.

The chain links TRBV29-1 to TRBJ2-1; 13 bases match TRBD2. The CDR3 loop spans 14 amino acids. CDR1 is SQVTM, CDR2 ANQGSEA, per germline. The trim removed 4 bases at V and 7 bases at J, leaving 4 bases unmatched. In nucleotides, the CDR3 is TGCAGCGTTGTGCGGACTAGCGGGAGTAATGAGCAGTTCTTC. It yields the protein CSVVRTSGSNEQFF.

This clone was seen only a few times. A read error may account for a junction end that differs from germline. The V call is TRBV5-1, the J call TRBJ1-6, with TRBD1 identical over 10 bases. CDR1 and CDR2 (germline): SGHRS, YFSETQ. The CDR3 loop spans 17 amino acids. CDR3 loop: CASRLGQGSSYNSPLHF. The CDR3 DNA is TGCGCCAGCAGATTGGGACAGGGGAGCTCCTATAATTCACCCCTCCACTTT.

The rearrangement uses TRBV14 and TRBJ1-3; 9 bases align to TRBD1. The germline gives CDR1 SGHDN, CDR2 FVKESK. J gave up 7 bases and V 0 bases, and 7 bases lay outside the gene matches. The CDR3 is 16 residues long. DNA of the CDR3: TGTGCCAGCAGCCAAGATATCATGGGGACAGGGAACACCATATATTTT. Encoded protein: CASSQDIMGTGNTIYF.

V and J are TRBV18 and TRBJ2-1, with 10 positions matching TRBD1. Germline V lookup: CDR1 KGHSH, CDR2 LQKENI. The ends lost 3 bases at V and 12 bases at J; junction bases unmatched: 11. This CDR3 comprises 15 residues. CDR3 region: CASSPAGTGASWQFF. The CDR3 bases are TGTGCCAGCTCACCGGCCGGGACAGGGGCTTCATGGCAGTTCTTC.

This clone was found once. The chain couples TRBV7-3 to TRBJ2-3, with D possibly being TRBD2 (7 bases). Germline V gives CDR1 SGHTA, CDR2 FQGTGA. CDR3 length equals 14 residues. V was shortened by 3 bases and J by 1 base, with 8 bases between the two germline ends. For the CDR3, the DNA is TGTGCCAGCAGCTTGGGGGGGCGCACAGATACGCAGTATTTT. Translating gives CASSLGGRTDTQYF.